This paragraph covers one TCR beta chain sequence. This record comes from a study of CD8 T cells in Susac syndrome. Per germline, CDR1 DFQATT and CDR2 SNEGSKA (reference sequence). V dropped 0 bases and J dropped 1; count of bases not matched to a gene: 5. The CDR3 is 16 amino acids. RNA was extracted with the RNeasy kit, and a quantity of roughly 0.45 to 1 ug was reverse transcribed using random hexamers. The authors amplified TCR beta CDR3 across 54 Vbeta and 13 Jbeta using immunoSEQ multiplex PCR. TCRdb re-called the immunoSEQ multiplex PCR reads through MiXCR, storing one row per CDR3 protein. The profile covers about 180,000 distinct CDR3 sequences, with approximately 96% appearing a single time and more than 0.09% taken by the ten largest. Sequencing of TCR beta was performed on blood CD8+ and CD4+ T cells. The CD8+ and CD4+ T cells were negatively isolated, with the TEMRA cells enriched by FACS.

This TCR was recovered from a human donor with multiple sclerosis. The sequenced material came from CD4+ T cells from PBMCs. The V gene is TRBV20-1, the J gene TRBJ2-3; 9 bases match TRBD2. The CDR3 DNA sequence: TGCAGTGCTAGAGATAGGAGACTAGCGGGCACAGATACGCAGTATTTT. It codes for CSARDRRLAGTDTQYF.